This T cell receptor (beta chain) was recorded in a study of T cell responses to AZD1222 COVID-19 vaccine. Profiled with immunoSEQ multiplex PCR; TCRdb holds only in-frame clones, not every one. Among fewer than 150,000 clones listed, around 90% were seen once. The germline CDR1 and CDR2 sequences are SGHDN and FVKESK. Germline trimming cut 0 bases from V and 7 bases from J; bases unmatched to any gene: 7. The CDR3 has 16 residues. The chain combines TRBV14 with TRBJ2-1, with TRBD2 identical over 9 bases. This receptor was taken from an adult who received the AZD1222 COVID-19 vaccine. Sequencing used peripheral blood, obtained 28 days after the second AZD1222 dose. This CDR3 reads CASSQDSGGLGNEQFF. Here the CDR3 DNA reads TGTGCCAGCAGCCAAGATAGCGGGGGCCTCGGGAATGAGCAGTTCTTC.